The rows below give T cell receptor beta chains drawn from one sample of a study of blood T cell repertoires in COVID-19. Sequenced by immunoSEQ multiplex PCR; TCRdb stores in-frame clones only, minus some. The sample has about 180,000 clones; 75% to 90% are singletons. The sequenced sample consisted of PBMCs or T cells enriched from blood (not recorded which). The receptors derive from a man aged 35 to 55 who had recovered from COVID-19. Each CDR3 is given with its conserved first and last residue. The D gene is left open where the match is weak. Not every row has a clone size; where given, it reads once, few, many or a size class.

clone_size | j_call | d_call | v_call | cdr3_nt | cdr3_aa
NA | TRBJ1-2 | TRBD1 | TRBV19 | TGTGCCAGTAAAGGGGCCCCGGGACAGGGGGCGCGGGGCTACACCTTC | CASKGAPGQGARGYTF
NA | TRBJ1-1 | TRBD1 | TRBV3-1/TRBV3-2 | TGTGCCAGCAGACTCACAGGGGGACCTGAAGCTTTCTTT | CASRLTGGPEAFF
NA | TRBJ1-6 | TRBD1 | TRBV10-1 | TGCGCCAGCAGTGAGGGGACAGTCAATTCACCCCTCCACTTT | CASSEGTVNSPLHF
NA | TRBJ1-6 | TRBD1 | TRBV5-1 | TGCGCCAGCAGCTCGTACCCTCAGGGGGCCCATTCTGCCCTCCACTTT | CASSSYPQGAHSALHF
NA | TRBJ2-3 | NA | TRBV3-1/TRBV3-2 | TGTGCCAGCAGCCAAGTCGGTAGCACAGATACGCAGTATTTT | CASSQVGSTDTQYF
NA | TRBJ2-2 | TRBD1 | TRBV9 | TGTGCCAGCAGCGTGGGGACAGCGAACACCGGGGAGCTGTTTTTT | CASSVGTANTGELFF
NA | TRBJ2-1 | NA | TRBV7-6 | TGTGCCAGCAGCGGTCCAGGGATTTACTACAATGAGCAGTTCTTC | CASSGPGIYYNEQFF
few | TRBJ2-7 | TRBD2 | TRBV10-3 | TGTGCCATCAGTCTCTCTCACAGCGGGGTCGACGAGCAGTACTTC | CAISLSHSGVDEQYF
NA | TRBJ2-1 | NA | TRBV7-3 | TGTGCCAGCAGCACCAGGGAGGTACCCTACAATGAGCAGTTCTTC | CASSTREVPYNEQFF
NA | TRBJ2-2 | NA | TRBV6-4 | TGTGCCAGCAGCCCCGAGGGCCCGAACACCGGGGAGCTGTTTTTT | CASSPEGPNTGELFF
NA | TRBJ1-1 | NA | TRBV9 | TGTGCCAGCAGCGCCAGGGTGGACACTGAAGCTTTCTTT | CASSARVDTEAFF
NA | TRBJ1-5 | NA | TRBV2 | TGTGCCAGCAGTGAAACGGGTAGCAATCAGCCCCAGCATTTT | CASSETGSNQPQHF
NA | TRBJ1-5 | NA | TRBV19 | TGTGCCAGTAGTTTAAGACAGGCGCGAGGCAATCAGCCCCAGCATTTT | CASSLRQARGNQPQHF
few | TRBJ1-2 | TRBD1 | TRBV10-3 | TGTGCCATCCGATCGACAGGGGCCCCCTATGGCTACACCTTC | CAIRSTGAPYGYTF
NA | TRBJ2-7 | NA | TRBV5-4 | TGTGCCAGCAGCTTTGGGCAGAAGACTACCTACGAGCAGTACTTC | CASSFGQKTTYEQYF
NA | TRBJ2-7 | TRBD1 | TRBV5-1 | TGCGCCAGCAGCTTGCGGGATGGCAGGGGGCAAGGGGAGCAGTACTTC | CASSLRDGRGQGEQYF
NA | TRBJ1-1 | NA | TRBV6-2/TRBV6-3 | TGTGCCAGCAGTCCCCGACTGAGAACCCGGAGCACTGAAGCTTTCTTT | CASSPRLRTRSTEAFF
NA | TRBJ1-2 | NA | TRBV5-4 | TGTGCCAGCAGCCCCCCGGCAGGGGTCATGGACTCGCTGGGCTACACCTTC | CASSPPAGVMDSLGYTF
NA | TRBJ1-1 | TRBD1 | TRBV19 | TGTGCCAGCCTACTAGCGTCAGGGGGCTATATGAACACTGAAGCTTTCTTT | CASLLASGGYMNTEAFF
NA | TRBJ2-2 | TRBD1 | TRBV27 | TGTGCCAGCACCCCAAGGGAAGGGGGCAACACCGGGGAGCTGTTTTTT | CASTPREGGNTGELFF
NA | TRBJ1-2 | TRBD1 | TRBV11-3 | TGTGCCAGCAGCTTCGAGGGGGCGGGCGGCTACACCTTC | CASSFEGAGGYTF
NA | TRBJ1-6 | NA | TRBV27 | TGTGCCAGCACCCCGTCCGAGAGGGGGACACCCCTCCACTTT | CASTPSERGTPLHF
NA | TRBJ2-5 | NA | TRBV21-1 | TGTGCCAGCAGCACCTTACGACCCGGCGGGGAGACCCAGTACTTC | CASSTLRPGGETQYF
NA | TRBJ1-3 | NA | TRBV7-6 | TGTGCCAGCAGCGACCCAAGGCGGTCCGGAAACACCATATATTTT | CASSDPRRSGNTIYF
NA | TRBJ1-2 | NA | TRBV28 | TGTGCCAGCAGTGAAGGGGGATGGAAGGGCTACACCTTC | CASSEGGWKGYTF
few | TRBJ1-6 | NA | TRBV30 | TGTGCCTCCCAGGCCTATAATTCACCCCTCCACTTT | CASQAYNSPLHF
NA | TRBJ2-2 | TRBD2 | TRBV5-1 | TGCGCCAGCAGCCTACTAGCGGGAGGGGTACGGGACACCGGGGAGCTGTTTTTT | CASSLLAGGVRDTGELFF
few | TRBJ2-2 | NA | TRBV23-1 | TGCGCCAGCAGTCATACAGCGAACACCGGGGAGCTGTTTTTT | CASSHTANTGELFF
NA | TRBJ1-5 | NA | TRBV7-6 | TGTGCCAGCAGCTTAGGGGGGCTTAGCAATCAGCCCCAGCATTTT | CASSLGGLSNQPQHF
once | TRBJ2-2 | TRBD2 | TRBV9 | TGTGCCAGCAGCGTAGCCCCTAGCGGGAGTTCCGGGGAGCTGTTTTTT | CASSVAPSGSSGELFF
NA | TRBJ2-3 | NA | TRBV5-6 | TGTGCCAGCAGCTTCTCGAGACAGAATTTGCGCACAGATACGCAGTATTTT | CASSFSRQNLRTDTQYF
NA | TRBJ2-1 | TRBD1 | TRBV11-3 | TGTGCCAGCAGCCCAGGACAGGGGAAGGACAATGAGCAGTTCTTC | CASSPGQGKDNEQFF
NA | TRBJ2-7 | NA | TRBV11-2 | TGTGCCAGCAGCTCATCAGGGTTTAAGCAGTACTTC | CASSSSGFKQYF
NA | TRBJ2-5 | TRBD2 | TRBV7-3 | TGTGCCAGCAGCTCGGGACTAGCGGGGGTCGAGACCCAGTACTTC | CASSSGLAGVETQYF
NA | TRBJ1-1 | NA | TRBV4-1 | TGCGCCAGCAGCCCCCCGCGGGTAAGGGACACTGAAGCTTTCTTT | CASSPPRVRDTEAFF
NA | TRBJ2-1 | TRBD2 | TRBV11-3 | TGTGCCAGCAGCTTAGCAGGGACTATGGACAATGAGCAGTTCTTC | CASSLAGTMDNEQFF
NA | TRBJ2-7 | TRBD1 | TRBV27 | TGTGCCAGCAGTTTCCGGGACAGGGCCAACGAGCAGTACTTC | CASSFRDRANEQYF
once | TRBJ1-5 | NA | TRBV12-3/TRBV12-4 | TGTGCCAGCACCCTGAGGGAGAACCAGCCCCAGCATTTT | CASTLRENQPQHF
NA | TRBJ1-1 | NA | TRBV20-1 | TGCAGTGCTCAGCGGGACTCTAAAGCTTTCTTT | CSAQRDSKAFF
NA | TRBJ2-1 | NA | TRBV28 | TGTGCCAGCAGCCCACCACTGAGCTCCTACAATGAGCAGTTCTTC | CASSPPLSSYNEQFF
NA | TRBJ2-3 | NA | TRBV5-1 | TGCGCCAGCAGCCCTAGCCCTCACAGCACAGATACGCAGTATTTT | CASSPSPHSTDTQYF
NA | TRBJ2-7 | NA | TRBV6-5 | TGTGCCACGGGACTTCTCATACCCAACGAGCAGTACTTC | CATGLLIPNEQYF